This passage covers 10 T cell receptor beta chains from one sample sequenced in a study of post-analysis software for immune sequencing data. Whole-study findings and limits: Five or six TRBV segments appeared more often in patients than in controls, and TRBV5-6, TRBV5-1 and TRBV20-1 were among these.

Carried by the TCR beta cDNA libraries were unique molecular identifiers. TCRdb ran MiXCR on the PCR reads and lists one entry per CDR3 protein. In the table there are hundreds of thousands of distinct CDR3 sequences, 44% of which are singletons. Their recognized antigens are unknown. Material for sequencing was blood. The receptors originated from a girl aged 5-17 years with multiple sclerosis.

This clonotype has only a few counts. This rearrangement joins TRBV27 to TRBJ2-4, with D possibly TRBD2 on 6 matching bases. This CDR3 spans 14 amino acids. The germline V gene encodes CDR1 MNHEY and CDR2 SMNVEV (reference sequence). The V and J ends lost 2 bases and 7 bases respectively, with 12 bases between them. This chain's CDR3 is CASSLGGERNIQYF. The CDR3 DNA sequence: TGTGCCAGCAGTTTAGGAGGGGAAAGGAACATTCAGTACTTC.

This chain links TRBV6-1 with TRBJ1-1; TRBD1 matches at 7 bases. V lost 5 bases, J lost 1 base, and 4 bases stayed unmatched. This CDR3 is built from 14 residues. Germline assignment: CDR1 MNHNS and CDR2 SASEGT. The CDR3 loop reads CASSFRDRNTEAFF. In nucleotides, the CDR3 is TGTGCCAGCAGTTTCCGGGACAGGAACACTGAAGCTTTCTTT.

This chain connects TRBV6-6 to TRBJ1-3; maybe TRBD1 (5 bases). Germline CDR1 is MNHNY and CDR2 is SVGAGI (reference sequence). With 0 bases removed from V and 2 bases from J, the gap between germline ends came to 11 bases. This CDR3 is built from 16 residues. The CDR3 is CASSYSGGETGNTIYF. CDR3 nucleotides: TGTGCCAGCAGTTACTCTGGGGGGGAGACTGGAAACACCATATATTTT.

This clonotype was seen more than once but under ten times. The CDR3 DNA sequence: TGTGCCAGCACCTACGCCGGGGTCGCCGGGCAGCCCCAGCATTTT. Translation gives CASTYAGVAGQPQHF. The rearrangement uses TRBV12-3 or TRBV12-4 and TRBJ1-5; D call uncertain. The CDR3 extends over 15 amino acids. Trimming removed 7 bases at V and 7 bases at J, with 20 bases between.

This clonotype showed up just once. This rearrangement joins TRBV21-1 to TRBJ1-5; the table's D call, TRBD1, was not checked against the DNA. TRBV21-1 is annotated as a pseudogene. The CDR3 length is 16 residues. The DNA for the CDR3 is TGTGCCAGCGGAGTACAGGAGGAAACCCAAAATCAGCCCCAGCATTTT. Residues: CASGVQEETQNQPQHF.

The chain couples TRBV28 to TRBJ1-2; D may be TRBD1 (5 bases). This CDR3 is built from 12 residues. CDR1 MDHEN and CDR2 SYDVKM come from the germline V gene. The V gene lost 4 bases and the J gene lost 8 bases, with 11 bases spanning the gap. The chain's CDR3 is CASSSGGEGYTF. The CDR3 coding sequence is TGTGCCAGCAGTTCTGGGGGGGAGGGCTACACCTTC.

The chain combines TRBV20-1 with TRBJ2-5; 7 bases are a match to TRBD2. The DNA end is more similar to TRBJ2-7, so the J call may be wrong. The CDR3 is 13 amino acids. Germline CDR1 and CDR2: DFQATT and SNEGSKA (reference sequence). The CDR3 nucleotides are TGCAATGTGAGGTCTAGCGGAAGATACGAGCAGTACTTC. Amino acids: CNVRSSGRYEQYF.

The gene calls are TRBV28 and TRBJ2-5; weak D call: TRBD1 (5 bases). Germline loops: CDR1 MDHEN, CDR2 SYDVKM. This CDR3 has 13 residues. With 5 bases removed from V and 1 base from J, the gap between germline ends came to 8 bases. CDR3 DNA: TGTGCCAGCAGTCCGGACATCCAAGAGACCCAGTACTTC. It is translated as CASSPDIQETQYF.

This clonotype was seen only a few times. The V and J genes are TRBV29-1 and TRBJ2-3; D gene ambiguous. The germline CDR1 and CDR2 sequences are SQVTM and ANQGSEA. The CDR3 sequence is 13 residues long. Trimming shortened V by 6 bases and J by 2 bases, and 12 bases separated the two germline ends. Here the CDR3 reads CSVRLPLTDTQYF. The CDR3 bases are TGCAGCGTGAGACTTCCACTCACAGATACGCAGTATTTT.

The chain combines TRBV2 with TRBJ2-7; 10 bases align to TRBD1. Germline assignment: CDR1 SNHLY and CDR2 FYNNEI. The CDR3 contains 17 residues. Trimming took 6 bases from V and 2 from J; bases not matched to a gene: 13. Written as DNA, the CDR3 is TGTGCCAGCAGGAGGGCTCGCCGGGACAGGGGCACCTACGAGCAGTACTTC. Amino acids: CASRRARRDRGTYEQYF.